A selection of T cell receptor beta chains follows, all from one sample in a study of blood T cell repertoires in COVID-19. Repertoires were generated with immunoSEQ multiplex PCR, while TCRdb's copy carries only in-frame clones and drops some. The repertoire holds 270,000 or so clones, with 65% to 85% as singletons. The sequenced material came from PBMCs or T cells enriched from blood (not recorded which). The receptor set was obtained from a man aged 50 to 60 who had recovered from COVID-19. CDR3s include the opening cysteine and the closing phenylalanine or tryptophan. Each record gives: V gene, D gene, clone size, CDR3 length, J gene, CDR3 protein, CDR3 DNA. D genes are given only for firm matches. Rows give clone size only sometimes, using once, few, many, or a class for an expanded clone.

TRBV10-3	NA	NA	12	TRBJ1-2	CAISEPGSGYTF	TGTGCCATCAGCGAACCAGGCAGTGGCTACACCTTC
TRBV4-1	TRBD1	NA	15	TRBJ2-7	CASSHTGQGSMEQYF	TGCGCCAGCAGCCACACGGGACAGGGGTCGATGGAGCAGTACTTC
TRBV11-2	TRBD1	NA	13	TRBJ1-2	CASSLGQGYGYTF	TGTGCCAGCAGCTTAGGACAGGGGTATGGCTACACCTTC
TRBV5-1	TRBD2	NA	14	TRBJ2-7	CASSWGLGSYEQYF	TGCGCCAGCAGCTGGGGACTAGGCTCCTACGAGCAGTACTTC
TRBV9	TRBD2	NA	17	TRBJ2-2	CASSPGTSGSRTGELFF	TGTGCCAGCAGCCCTGGGACTAGCGGGAGTAGAACCGGGGAGCTGTTTTTT
TRBV9	TRBD1	NA	16	TRBJ1-4	CASSGGIGTGNEKLFF	TGTGCCAGCAGCGGCGGCATCGGGACAGGGAATGAAAAACTGTTTTTT
TRBV7-7	NA	once	16	TRBJ2-7	CASSLGGSGGPYEQYF	TGTGCTAGCAGCTTAGGGGGGTCGGGGGGCCCCTACGAGCAGTACTTC
TRBV7-3	NA	NA	16	TRBJ2-3	CASSRQGLGSTDTQYF	TGTGCCAGCAGTCGCCAGGGACTCGGCTCTACAGATACGCAGTATTTT
TRBV5-1	NA	NA	13	TRBJ2-2	CASSLQATGELFF	TGCGCCAGCAGCTTACAGGCGACCGGGGAGCTGTTTTTT
TRBV7-9	NA	NA	16	TRBJ1-2	CASSLGSGQGKNGYTF	TGTGCCAGCAGCTTGGGATCGGGCCAGGGTAAGAATGGCTACACCTTC
TRBV19	TRBD1	once	14	TRBJ1-5	CASSINRGPVGWHF	TGTGCCAGTAGTATAAACAGGGGACCCGTTGGATGGCATTTT
TRBV7-8	TRBD2	NA	13	TRBJ2-4	CASSFGLAGAQYF	TGTGCCAGCAGCTTCGGACTAGCGGGAGCACAGTACTTC
TRBV29-1	NA	NA	13	TRBJ1-5	CSVELGANQPQHF	TGCAGCGTTGAATTGGGGGCCAATCAGCCCCAGCATTTT
TRBV6-1	TRBD1	NA	15	TRBJ1-3	CASSEGLGTGNTIYF	TGTGCCAGCAGTGAAGGGCTCGGGACAGGGAACACCATATATTTT
TRBV6-1	NA	NA	16	TRBJ2-3	CASSEYRGSSTDTQYF	TGTGCCAGCAGTGAATATCGGGGTTCTAGCACAGATACGCAGTATTTT
TRBV11-3	TRBD1	NA	15	TRBJ1-4	CASSSGTGGHEKLFF	TGTGCCAGCAGCTCAGGAACAGGGGGCCATGAAAAACTGTTTTTT
TRBV29-1	TRBD1	NA	15	TRBJ1-1	CSVVPQGGLNTEAFF	TGCAGCGTTGTCCCGCAGGGGGGCCTGAACACTGAAGCTTTCTTT
TRBV9	NA	NA	13	TRBJ1-3	CASSVNDQNTIYF	TGTGCCAGCAGCGTAAATGATCAGAACACCATATATTTT
TRBV7-2	NA	few	16	TRBJ1-3	CASSLVIRSSGNTIYF	TGTGCCAGCAGCTTAGTAATCAGATCCTCTGGAAACACCATATATTTT
TRBV5-1	TRBD2	few	16	TRBJ2-7	CASSLLAGGPGREQYF	TGCGCCAGCAGCTTGCTAGCGGGGGGGCCGGGAAGGGAGCAGTACTTC
TRBV14	TRBD1	once	15	TRBJ1-6	CASSQAAGGNSPLHF	TGTGCCAGCAGCCAAGCAGCAGGGGGCAATTCACCCCTCCACTTT
TRBV27	NA	NA	13	TRBJ2-5	CASGPQGSETQYF	TGTGCCAGCGGCCCCCAGGGGAGCGAGACCCAGTACTTC
TRBV10-1	TRBD1	NA	13	TRBJ2-7	CASSGQGAYEQYF	TGCGCCAGCAGTGGTCAGGGGGCCTACGAGCAGTACTTC
TRBV23-1	TRBD2	NA	22	TRBJ2-3	CASSHPSRDSGSGVLSTDTQYF	TGCGCCAGCAGTCACCCGTCCCGGGACTCCGGTAGCGGGGTCCTAAGCACAGATACGCAGTATTTT
TRBV15	TRBD1	few	18	TRBJ1-5	CATSARGQGVGVNQPQHF	TGTGCCACCAGCGCAAGAGGGCAGGGGGTGGGCGTGAATCAGCCCCAGCATTTT
TRBV13	TRBD1	NA	17	TRBJ2-6	CASSPRQGNSGANVLTF	TGTGCCAGCAGCCCGAGACAGGGCAACTCTGGGGCCAACGTCCTGACTTTC
TRBV7-6	NA	NA	13	TRBJ1-1	CASSLAGNTEAFF	TGTGCCAGCAGCTTAGCCGGGAACACTGAAGCTTTCTTT
TRBV30	NA	NA	14	TRBJ1-2	CAWSPRSINYGYTF	TGTGCCTGGAGTCCCAGGTCGATTAACTATGGCTACACCTTC
TRBV7-3	TRBD1	NA	15	TRBJ2-5	CASSLGGTGEETQYF	TGTGCCAGCAGCTTAGGTGGGACAGGCGAAGAGACCCAGTACTTC
TRBV25-1	NA	NA	13	TRBJ1-4	CASSALVREKLFF	TGTGCCAGCAGTGCCCTCGTGCGAGAAAAACTGTTTTTT
TRBV2	NA	NA	11	TRBJ2-5	CASSPPGIQYF	TGTGCCAGCAGCCCGCCGGGAATCCAGTACTTC
TRBV18	TRBD2	NA	14	TRBJ2-3	CASSPPSGGYTQYF	TGTGCCAGCTCACCACCTAGCGGGGGATATACGCAGTATTTT
TRBV4-2	TRBD1	NA	18	TRBJ2-2	CASSQETGARKNTGELFF	TGTGCCAGCAGCCAAGAGACAGGGGCCCGTAAGAACACCGGGGAGCTGTTTTTT
TRBV7-3	NA	NA	13	TRBJ1-4	CASSPSGGEKLFF	TGTGCCAGCAGCCCAAGTGGAGGAGAAAAACTGTTTTTT
TRBV9	TRBD1	NA	17	TRBJ1-3	CASSVDHRGLGGNTIYF	TGTGCCAGCAGCGTAGATCACAGGGGGCTAGGAGGGAACACCATATATTTT
TRBV6-5	NA	NA	16	TRBJ2-1	CASSYGSTPRGNEQFF	TGTGCCAGCAGTTACGGGTCCACCCCAAGGGGCAATGAGCAGTTCTTC
TRBV28	NA	once	15	TRBJ1-2	CASLMGGKRNYGYTF	TGTGCCAGCTTAATGGGAGGGAAGAGAAACTATGGCTACACCTTC
TRBV19	TRBD2	NA	15	TRBJ2-4	CASSPTSGRADIQYF	TGTGCCAGTAGTCCGACTAGCGGGAGGGCAGACATTCAGTACTTC
TRBV11-3	NA	NA	18	TRBJ1-1	CASSLDPTLYRANTEAFF	TGTGCCAGCAGCTTAGACCCTACGTTGTACAGGGCCAACACTGAAGCTTTCTTT
TRBV5-5	NA	NA	11	TRBJ1-2	CASSLYQSYTF	TGTGCCAGCAGCTTGTACCAGAGCTACACCTTC
TRBV19	NA	NA	15	TRBJ1-6	CASSPTTGNNSPLHF	TGTGCCAGTAGTCCAACAACAGGGAACAATTCACCCCTCCACTTT
TRBV7-3	TRBD1	NA	13	TRBJ2-1	CASRGPGGTEQFF	TGTGCCAGCAGGGGCCCAGGGGGCACTGAGCAGTTCTTC
TRBV6-5	TRBD1	NA	13	TRBJ1-2	CASIVQGDYGYTF	TGTGCCAGCATCGTACAGGGGGACTATGGCTACACCTTC
TRBV5-1	TRBD1	NA	13	TRBJ2-1	CANPDREQDEQFF	TGCGCCAACCCGGACAGGGAACAAGATGAGCAGTTCTTC
TRBV19	NA	NA	14	TRBJ1-5	CASSISSGGQPQHF	TGTGCCAGTAGTATTTCCTCGGGCGGGCAGCCCCAGCATTTT
TRBV9	TRBD2	NA	15	TRBJ2-7	CASSVLADTRYEQYF	TGTGCCAGCAGTGTACTAGCGGACACTCGCTACGAGCAGTACTTC
TRBV9	NA	NA	12	TRBJ2-3	CASSFGTDTQYF	TGTGCCAGCAGCTTCGGGACAGATACGCAGTATTTT
TRBV6-5	TRBD2	once	15	TRBJ2-3	CASRGAGGSTDTQYF	TGTGCCAGCAGGGGGGCGGGGGGTAGCACAGATACGCAGTATTTT
TRBV10-2	NA	NA	13	TRBJ2-5	CASRGSNEETQYF	TGCGCCAGCCGGGGTTCCAATGAAGAGACCCAGTACTTC
TRBV6-2/TRBV6-3	NA	NA	16	TRBJ2-1	CASSRQGLVRINEQFF	TGTGCCAGCAGCCGACAGGGACTGGTAAGAATCAATGAGCAGTTCTTC
TRBV11-1	NA	NA	14	TRBJ2-7	CASSLDWLSYEQYF	TGTGCCAGCAGCTTAGATTGGCTTTCCTACGAGCAGTACTTC
TRBV19	TRBD2	NA	18	TRBJ2-6	CASSIAPGRGSGANVLTF	TGTGCCAGTAGTATAGCCCCGGGGAGGGGCTCTGGGGCCAACGTCCTGACTTTC
TRBV29-1	TRBD2	once	11	TRBJ2-7	CPWGGAPEQYF	TGCCCCTGGGGAGGGGCACCCGAGCAGTACTTC
TRBV18	NA	NA	15	TRBJ1-6	CASSPSGSYNSPLHF	TGTGCCAGCTCACCGTCGGGCTCCTATAATTCACCCCTCCACTTT
TRBV7-9	NA	NA	12	TRBJ1-1	CASSFAGSEAFF	TGTGCCAGCAGCTTTGCCGGGAGTGAGGCTTTCTTT
TRBV19	NA	few	14	TRBJ2-7	CASSIEAASYEQYF	TGTGCCAGTAGTATCGAGGCGGCCTCCTACGAGCAGTACTTC
TRBV19	NA	few	12	TRBJ2-4	CASSLAKNIQYF	TGTGCCAGTAGTCTTGCCAAAAACATTCAGTACTTC
TRBV6-5	NA	NA	14	TRBJ2-7	CASSYSPSYYEQYF	TGTGCCAGCAGTTACTCTCCCTCGTACTACGAGCAGTACTTC
TRBV24-1	TRBD2	few	13	TRBJ2-3	CATGTSAGDTQYF	TGTGCCACCGGGACTAGCGCGGGGGATACGCAGTATTTT